This TCR beta chain was recovered during a study of response to subunit inactivated influenza vaccine. Germline values: CDR1 SGHRS, CDR2 YFSETQ. J gave up 2 bases and V 4 bases, and 8 bases lay outside the gene matches. This CDR3 has 16 residues. Notes on the study in general: Each seasonal influenza vaccination recruits few new T cells, the authors suggested.

A remark on this clonotype: What it binds is not known.

TCRdb re-called the RT-PCR reads with MiXCR, one entry per CDR3 protein. The repertoire holds approximately 680,000 distinct CDR3 sequences, with around 14% as singletons. This receptor was taken from a man aged 45-65 years who received an inactivated influenza vaccine. Sequences were derived from PBMCs from blood, sampled about 11 days after vaccination. This rearrangement joins TRBV5-1 to TRBJ2-3; 9 bases fit TRBD1. For the CDR3, the DNA is TGCGCCAGCAGCGCGGGGGACAGGGAAGACACAGATACGCAGTATTTT. Its translation: CASSAGDREDTDTQYF.